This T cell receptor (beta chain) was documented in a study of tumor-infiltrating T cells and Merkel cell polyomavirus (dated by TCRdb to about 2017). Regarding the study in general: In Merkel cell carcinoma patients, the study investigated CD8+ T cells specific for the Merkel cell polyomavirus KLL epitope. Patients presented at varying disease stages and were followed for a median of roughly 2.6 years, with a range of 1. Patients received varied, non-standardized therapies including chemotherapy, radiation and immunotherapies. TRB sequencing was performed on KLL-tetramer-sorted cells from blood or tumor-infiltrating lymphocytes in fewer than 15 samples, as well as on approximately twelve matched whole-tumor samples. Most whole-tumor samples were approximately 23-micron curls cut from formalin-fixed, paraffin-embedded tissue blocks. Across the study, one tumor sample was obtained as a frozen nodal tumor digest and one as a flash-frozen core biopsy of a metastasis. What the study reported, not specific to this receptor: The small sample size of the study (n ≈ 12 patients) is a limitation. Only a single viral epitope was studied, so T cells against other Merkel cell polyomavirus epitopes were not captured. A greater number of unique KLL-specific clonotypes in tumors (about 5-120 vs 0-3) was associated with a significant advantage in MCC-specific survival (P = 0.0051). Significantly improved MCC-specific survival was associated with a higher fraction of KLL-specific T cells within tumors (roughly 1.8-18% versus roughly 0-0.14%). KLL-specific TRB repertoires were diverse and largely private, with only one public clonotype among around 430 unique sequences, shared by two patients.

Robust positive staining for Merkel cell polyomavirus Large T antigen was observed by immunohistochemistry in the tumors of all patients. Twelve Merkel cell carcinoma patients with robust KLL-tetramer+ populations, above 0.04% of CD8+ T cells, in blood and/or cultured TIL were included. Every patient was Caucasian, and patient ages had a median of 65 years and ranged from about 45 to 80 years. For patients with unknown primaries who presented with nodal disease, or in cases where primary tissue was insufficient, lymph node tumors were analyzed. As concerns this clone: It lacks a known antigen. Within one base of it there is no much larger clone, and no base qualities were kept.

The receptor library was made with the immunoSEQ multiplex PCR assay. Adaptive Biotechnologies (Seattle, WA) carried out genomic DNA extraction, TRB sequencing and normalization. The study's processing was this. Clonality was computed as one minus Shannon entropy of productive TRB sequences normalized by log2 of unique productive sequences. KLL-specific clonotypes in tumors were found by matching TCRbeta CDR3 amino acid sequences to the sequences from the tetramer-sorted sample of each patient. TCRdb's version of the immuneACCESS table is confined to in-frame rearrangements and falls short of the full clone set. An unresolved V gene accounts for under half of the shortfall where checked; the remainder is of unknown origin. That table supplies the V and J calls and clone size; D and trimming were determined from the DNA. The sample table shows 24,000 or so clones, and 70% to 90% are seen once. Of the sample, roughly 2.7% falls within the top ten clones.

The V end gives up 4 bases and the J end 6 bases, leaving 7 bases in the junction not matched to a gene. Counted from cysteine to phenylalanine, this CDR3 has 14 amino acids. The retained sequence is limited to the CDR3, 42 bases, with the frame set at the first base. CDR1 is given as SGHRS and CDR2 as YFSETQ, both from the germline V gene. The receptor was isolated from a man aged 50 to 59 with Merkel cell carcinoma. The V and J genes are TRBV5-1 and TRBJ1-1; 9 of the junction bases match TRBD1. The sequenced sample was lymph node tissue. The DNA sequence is TGCGCCAGCAGCGTCGGGACAGGGCGCGCTGAAGCTTTCTTT. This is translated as CASSVGTGRAEAFF.